Listed below are T cell receptor beta chains from one sample, sequenced in a study of T cells in Graves' hyperthyroidism and ophthalmopathy. TCRdb itself ran the multiplex PCR reads through MiXCR, one entry per CDR3 protein. The sample contains some 490,000 distinct CDR3 sequences, 22% of which appear only once. The sequenced material came from blood. Receptor source: a woman in her 70s with Graves' ophthalmopathy. CDR3s include the opening cysteine and the closing phenylalanine or tryptophan. D genes are given only for firm matches.

TRBV5-1	TRBJ1-1	TRBD1	CASFPGTANTEAFF
TRBV12-5	TRBJ1-1	-	CASGFRENTEAFF
TRBV30	TRBJ2-5	TRBD1	CAWGQVRETQYF
TRBV7-9	TRBJ2-3	TRBD2	CASSLPGTSGRIDTQYF
TRBV2	TRBJ1-2	TRBD1	CASRQTGPYGYTF
TRBV12-3/TRBV12-4	TRBJ2-7	-	CASSPGRGAFEQYF
TRBV28	TRBJ2-2	-	CASSPAAQLNTGELFF
TRBV12-3/TRBV12-4	TRBJ1-2	-	CASRSSRDTYGYTF
TRBV29-1	TRBJ2-7	TRBD2	CSVAGTSSYEQYF
TRBV11-2	TRBJ2-1	-	CASSVAGTYNEQFF
TRBV30	TRBJ2-3	-	CAWSGDITDTQYF
TRBV6-1	TRBJ2-7	TRBD1	CASSPSRTGYCEQYF
TRBV7-2	TRBJ1-4	-	CASSLSRNEKLFF
TRBV6-1	TRBJ1-2	TRBD1	CASTPGTGTNYGYTF
TRBV27	TRBJ1-2	TRBD1	CASSVSGTGLYGYTF
TRBV30	TRBJ1-1	-	CAWSGGQGVTEAFF
TRBV6-5	TRBJ2-7	TRBD1	CASSYGGQGTLEQYF
TRBV6-1	TRBJ2-2	-	CATNHGAGELFF
TRBV28	TRBJ2-5	-	CASRPTGFQETQYF
TRBV6-5	TRBJ2-1	TRBD2	CASSYSAGTVGRDEQFF
TRBV28	TRBJ2-7	TRBD1	CASSLGTVTYEQYF
TRBV24-1	TRBJ2-1	-	CATSDLAGARSNEQFF
TRBV10-3	TRBJ2-7	TRBD1	CAISERQGLGEQYF
TRBV30	TRBJ2-5	-	CAWSVGRRQYF
TRBV6-5	TRBJ2-7	-	CASSSMTDEQYF
TRBV27	TRBJ1-6	-	CASSLEGRNSPLHF
TRBV10-3	TRBJ2-2	-	CAISVERQVGELFF
TRBV7-9	TRBJ2-7	-	CASWGGGPYEQYF
TRBV7-2	TRBJ2-1	-	CASSPTRRISYNEQFF
TRBV6-1	TRBJ2-1	TRBD1	CASSSGGRTYNEQFF
TRBV28	TRBJ1-2	TRBD1	CASTLTGAYGYTF
TRBV28	TRBJ2-7	-	CASSFNRLTYEQYF
TRBV6-6	TRBJ1-2	-	CASSYLANYGYTF
TRBV9	TRBJ2-7	TRBD2	CASSADPTSGYEQYF
TRBV2	TRBJ2-3	-	CASRDSTYSTDTQYF
TRBV5-1	TRBJ1-1	-	CASSLAAGGATEAFF
TRBV9	TRBJ2-5	TRBD1	CASNTGGETQYF
TRBV6-1	TRBJ2-2	-	CASFRSENTGELFF
TRBV2	TRBJ2-3	TRBD2	CASSWGGPTDTQYF
TRBV28	TRBJ2-3	-	CASSSPRDNRYTDTQYF
TRBV4-3	TRBJ1-4	-	CASSHGATTNEKLFF
TRBV27	TRBJ2-3	TRBD2	CASRWSGRPDTQYF
TRBV3-1	TRBJ2-1	TRBD2	CASSQETSGRNGEQFF
TRBV5-4	TRBJ2-7	-	CASSLVDNEQYF
TRBV3-1	TRBJ2-2	-	CASSQDLRVKAAGELFF
TRBV7-2	TRBJ1-5	-	CASSFSNNQPQHF
TRBV6-2/TRBV6-3	TRBJ1-1	-	CASSARLGANTEAFF
TRBV18	TRBJ1-4	-	CASSPKHEKLFF
TRBV2	TRBJ2-2	TRBD2	CASGLAVNTGELFF
TRBV9	TRBJ2-3	-	CASSFQYSTDTQYF
TRBV15	TRBJ1-4	-	CATSRDSHDGEKLFF
TRBV6-5	TRBJ1-5	-	CASSYRVGNQPQHF